Listed here are 20 T cell receptor beta chains from one sample, sequenced in a study of blood T cell repertoires in COVID-19. Produced via immunoSEQ multiplex PCR; TCRdb's table is partial and in-frame only. The data contain a few hundred thousand clones, about 83% of them singletons. The specimen sequenced was peripheral blood. These receptors all stem from a woman aged 45-65 years with acute or convalescent COVID-19.

The CDR3 DNA reads TGTGCCAGCAGTTTCGGTCAGCCCCAGCATTTT. Translated, it gives CASSFGQPQHF. The chain is built from TRBV12-3 or TRBV12-4 and TRBJ1-5; D is uncertain. Trimming stripped 3 bases from V and 6 bases from J, with 3 bases between. The CDR3 extends over 11 amino acids.

The J gene is TRBJ1-3, the V gene TRBV24-1; TRBD1 matches 9 bases. Germline CDR1 reads KGHDR; CDR2 reads SFDVKD. The CDR3 is 17 residues long. V shed 5 bases and J 2 bases; nucleotides not matched to a gene: 9. CDR3 amino acids: CATSGTGALRTGNTIYF. The DNA of the CDR3 is TGTGCCACCAGTGGGACAGGGGCACTCAGGACTGGAAACACCATATATTTT.

The chain joins TRBV14 to TRBJ2-2; no definite D call. With 1 base removed from V and 2 bases from J, the gap between germline ends came to 5 bases. Looked up from germline, CDR1 is SGHDN and CDR2 is FVKESK. CDR3 length: 14 amino acids. The CDR3 loop reads CASSQVVNTGELFF. CDR3 in DNA: TGTGCCAGCAGCCAAGTAGTTAACACCGGGGAGCTGTTTTTT.

This clone was seen a handful of times. Other DNA sequences within the sample encode an identical CDR3. The chain is built from TRBV30 and TRBJ1-1; D not resolved. V dropped 0 bases and J dropped 4 bases, with 9 bases sitting between them. The CDR3 length is 13 residues. In germline, CDR1 is GTSNPN, CDR2 SVGIG (reference sequence). CDR3 coding DNA: TGTGCCTGGAGTGTACAAGCAGGCACTGAAGCTTTCTTT. The encoded protein is CAWSVQAGTEAFF.

Here the CDR3 reads CSAARSYEQYF. The CDR3 nucleotides read TGCAGCGCCGCCCGGTCCTACGAGCAGTACTTC. The chain uses TRBV29-1 and TRBJ2-7; D remains unclear. Looked up from germline, CDR1 is SQVTM and CDR2 is ANQGSEA. The CDR3 sequence is 11 residues long. The germline V and J ends were trimmed by 7 bases and 1 base, with 8 bases remaining between them.

V usage is TRBV19 and J usage is TRBJ1-1; D remains ambiguous. The germline gives CDR1 LNHDA, CDR2 SQIVND (reference sequence). Trimming pared 2 bases from V and 4 bases from J, leaving 11 bases between. This CDR3 region has 14 residues. CDR3 DNA sequence: TGTGCCAGTAGTATAAGGGAGGGAAGCACTGAAGCTTTCTTT. Translating gives CASSIREGSTEAFF.

This sequence joins TRBV7-9 and TRBJ2-7, with D possibly matching TRBD1 (5 bases). CDR3 length equals 14 residues. V was shortened by 5 bases and J by 3 bases, with 14 bases between the two germline ends. Germline loops: CDR1 SEHNR, CDR2 FQNEAQ (reference sequence). The CDR3 sequence is CASSLPGRDYEQYV. CDR3 DNA sequence: TGTGCCAGCAGCCTCCCCGGCAGGGACTACGAGCAGTACGTC.

The chain uses TRBV6-5 and TRBJ2-4, with 8 bases fitting TRBD2. Germline assignment: CDR1 MNHEY and CDR2 SVGAGI. V lost 5 bases to trimming and J lost 4 bases; unmatched junction nucleotides: 7. There are 15 residues in the CDR3. CDR3 sequence (DNA): TGTGCCAGCAGTCCCCGGGGCGGGAGGAAAAACATTCAGTACTTC. Encoded protein: CASSPRGGRKNIQYF.

This rearrangement joins TRBV11-2 to TRBJ2-1; TRBD2 matches 7 bases. This CDR3 contains 13 residues. With 5 bases clipped from V and 12 bases from J, the junction kept 10 bases outside the gene matches. Germline loops: CDR1 SGHAT, CDR2 FQNNGV. CDR3 sequence reads: CASSHGLGIVQFF. CDR3 bases: TGTGCCAGCAGCCATGGACTAGGCATAGTGCAGTTCTTC. Full variable domain (missing parts from reference TRBV11-2 and TRBJ2-1): EAGVAQSPRYKIIEKRQSVAFWCNPISGHATLYWYQQILGQGPKLLIQFQNNGVVDDSQLPKDRFSAERLKGVDSTLKIQPAKLEDSAVYLCASSHGLGIVQFFGPGTRLTVL.

The chain couples TRBV7-9 to TRBJ1-5; 9 nucleotides agree with TRBD1. The CDR3 loop spans 13 amino acids. The germline gives CDR1 SEHNR, CDR2 FQNEAQ (reference sequence). V shed 5 bases, J shed 10 bases, and the junction held 6 bases outside the gene matches. The CDR3 DNA follows: TGTGCCAGCAGCCGACAGGGGGATGATCCCCAGCATTTT. Protein product: CASSRQGDDPQHF. Using reference TRBV7-9 and TRBJ1-5 for the parts outside the CDR3, the full variable domain is DTGVSQNPRHKITKRGQNVTFRCDPISEHNRLYWYRQTLGQGPEFLTYFQNEAQLEKSRLLSDRFSAERPKGSFSTLEIQRTEQGDSAMYLCASSRQGDDPQHFGDGTRLSIL.

This clone has just a few counts. The chain joins TRBV25-1 to TRBJ2-2; TRBD1 is a possible D gene (6 bases). Germline V lookup: CDR1 MGHDK, CDR2 SYGVNS. V shed 2 bases and J shed 0 bases, with 10 bases lying between them. The CDR3 is 16 amino acids. The CDR3 loop is CASSEGGQTNTGELFF. In DNA form, the CDR3 reads TGTGCCAGCAGTGAAGGAGGACAGACGAACACCGGGGAGCTGTTTTTT.

A few counts support this clone. This sequence joins TRBV7-8 and TRBJ1-1; possible D gene TRBD1, 5 bases. Deletions cut 5 bases from V and 1 base from J, with 17 bases between. The CDR3 has 16 residues. Per germline, CDR1 SGHVS and CDR2 FQNEAQ. The CDR3 DNA follows: TGTGCCAGCAGCCGTAGTGATACAGGTCGGAACACTGAAGCTTTCTTT. Amino acids: CASSRSDTGRNTEAFF.

The chain links TRBV4-2 to TRBJ2-2; 7 bases match TRBD1. Germline V gene data show CDR1 as LGHNA and CDR2 as YNFKEQ. The CDR3 runs to 19 residues. The junction had 20 bases not matched to a gene; V was cut back by 4 bases and J by 6 bases. The CDR3 sequence is CASSLDRQGVGPEAGELFF. CDR3 coding DNA: TGTGCCAGCAGCCTCGACCGACAGGGAGTGGGTCCAGAGGCCGGGGAGCTGTTTTTT.

The chain uses TRBV12-3 or TRBV12-4 and TRBJ1-3; no reliable D call. Trimming cost V 3 bases and J 3 bases, with 6 bases left between them. CDR3 length equals 13 residues. CDR3 sequence reads: CASSFGGGNTIYF. The CDR3 DNA reads TGTGCCAGCAGTTTTGGAGGTGGAAACACCATATATTTT.

V usage is TRBV5-1 and J usage is TRBJ1-6; D possibly corresponds to TRBD1 (5 bases). V lost 4 bases, J lost 10 bases, and 21 bases lay in between. CDR3 length: 16 residues. Germline-derived CDR1 and CDR2 are SGHRS and YFSETQ. In nucleotides, the CDR3 is TGCGCCAGCAGCGATCCTTCAACCTTACAGGTATCACCCCTCCACTTT. It yields the protein CASSDPSTLQVSPLHF.

This chain connects TRBV5-1 to TRBJ1-5; TRBD1 is a possible D gene (5 bases). Germline CDR1 reads SGHRS; CDR2 reads YFSETQ. The CDR3 runs to 13 residues. V lost 4 bases and J lost 7, with 12 bases in between. As DNA, the CDR3 is TGCGCCAGCAGCCCCTCGGGGGGACAGCCCCAGCATTTT. As protein: CASSPSGGQPQHF.

This chain connects TRBV18 to TRBJ2-5, with TRBD1 identical over 7 bases. V was pared by 3 bases and J by 4 bases, with 11 bases of the junction left unmatched. Germline CDR1 reads KGHSH; CDR2 reads LQKENI. The CDR3 extends over 16 amino acids. The CDR3 region is CASSPDRVLPPETQYF. CDR3 coding DNA: TGTGCCAGCTCACCCGACAGGGTCTTGCCTCCAGAGACCCAGTACTTC.

This clone was seen repeatedly, ten times or more. The V call is TRBV10-3, the J call TRBJ1-5; tentatively, D is TRBD1 (6 bases). V was trimmed by 0 bases and J by 6 bases, leaving 12 bases between them. This CDR3 has 15 residues. From germline, CDR1 is ENHRY and CDR2 SYGVKD. The CDR3 region is CAISESNGGLQPQHF. CDR3 DNA: TGTGCCATCAGTGAGTCGAACGGGGGGCTTCAGCCCCAGCATTTT.

The chain carries TRBV7-2 and TRBJ1-5; D not resolved. V gave up 5 bases and J gave up 5 bases, with 13 bases separating them. CDR1 SGHTA and CDR2 FQGNSA come from the germline V gene. This CDR3 is 14 amino acids long. The DNA for the CDR3 is TGTGCCAGCAGCGAGGGTATTGTTGATCAGCCCCAGCATTTT. This codes for CASSEGIVDQPQHF.

J is TRBJ1-2 and V is TRBV24-1; 7 nucleotides agree with TRBD1. Germline V gene data show CDR1 as KGHDR and CDR2 as SFDVKD. CDR3 size: 16 residues. The trim removed 5 bases at V and 4 bases at J, leaving 12 bases unmatched. The CDR3 loop reads CATSGTGTAVSYGYTF. CDR3 coding DNA: TGTGCCACCAGTGGTACCGGGACAGCCGTGTCCTATGGCTACACCTTC.